This section outlines one T cell receptor (beta chain) sequence together with its context. This CDR3 comprises 13 residues. Germline CDR1 MNHEY, CDR2 SVGAGI. V dropped 6 bases and J dropped 8; count of bases not matched to a gene: 4. This entry is derived from a study of blood T cell repertoires in COVID-19. Here immunoSEQ multiplex PCR was the method, and the copy in TCRdb shows in-frame clones only, minus some. The data hold more than 250,000 clones, with about 87% observed a single time. The chain is built from TRBV6-5 and TRBJ1-6; 7 bases align to TRBD1. Input material: peripheral blood. The clonotype was recovered from a woman in her 30s with COVID-19, enrolled during active disease. CDR3 region: CASSNRGYSPLHF. The CDR3 bases are TGTGCCAGCAGCAACAGGGGTTATTCACCCCTCCACTTT.